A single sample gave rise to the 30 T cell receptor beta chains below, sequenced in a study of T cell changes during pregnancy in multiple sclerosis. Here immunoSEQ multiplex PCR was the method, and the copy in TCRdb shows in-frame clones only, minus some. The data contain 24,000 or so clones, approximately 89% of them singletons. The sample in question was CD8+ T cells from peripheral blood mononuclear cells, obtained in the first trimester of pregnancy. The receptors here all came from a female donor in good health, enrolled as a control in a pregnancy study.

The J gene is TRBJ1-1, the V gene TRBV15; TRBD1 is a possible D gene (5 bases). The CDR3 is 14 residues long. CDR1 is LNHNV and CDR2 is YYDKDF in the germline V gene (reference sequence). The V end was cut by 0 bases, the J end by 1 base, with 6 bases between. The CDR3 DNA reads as TGTGCCACCAGCAGAGACAGGGAGAACACTGAAGCTTTCTTT. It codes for CATSRDRENTEAFF. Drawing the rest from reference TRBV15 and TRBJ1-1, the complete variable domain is DAMVIQNPRYQVTQFGKPVTLSCSQTLNHNVMYWYQQKSSQAPKLLFHYYDKDFNNEADTPDNFQSRRPNTSFCFLDIRSPGLGDTAMYLCATSRDRENTEAFFGQGTRLTVV.

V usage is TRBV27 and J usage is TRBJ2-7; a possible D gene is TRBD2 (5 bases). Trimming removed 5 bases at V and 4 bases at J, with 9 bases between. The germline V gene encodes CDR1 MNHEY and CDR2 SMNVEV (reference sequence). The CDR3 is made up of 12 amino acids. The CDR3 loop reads CASSGLNYEQYF. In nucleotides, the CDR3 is TGTGCCAGCAGTGGACTTAATTACGAGCAGTACTTC.

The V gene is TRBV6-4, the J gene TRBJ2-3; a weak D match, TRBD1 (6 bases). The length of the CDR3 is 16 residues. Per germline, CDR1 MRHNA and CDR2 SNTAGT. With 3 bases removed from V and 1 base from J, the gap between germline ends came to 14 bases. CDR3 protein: CASSEVRAGGTDTQYF. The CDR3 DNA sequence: TGTGCCAGCAGTGAAGTAAGGGCAGGGGGCACAGATACGCAGTATTTT.

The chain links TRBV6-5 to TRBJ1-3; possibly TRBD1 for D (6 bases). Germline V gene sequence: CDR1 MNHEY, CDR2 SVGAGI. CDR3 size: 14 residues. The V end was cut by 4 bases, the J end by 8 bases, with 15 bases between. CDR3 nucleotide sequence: TGTGCCAGCAGTTTAAATCAGGGGAAGGACACCATATATTTT. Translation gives CASSLNQGKDTIYF.

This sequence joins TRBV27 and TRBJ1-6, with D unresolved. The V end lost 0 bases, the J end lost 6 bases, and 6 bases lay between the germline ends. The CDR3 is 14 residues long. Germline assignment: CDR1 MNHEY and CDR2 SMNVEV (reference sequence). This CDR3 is CASSLSLVNSPLHF. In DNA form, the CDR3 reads TGTGCCAGCAGTTTATCGTTAGTTAATTCACCCCTCCACTTT.

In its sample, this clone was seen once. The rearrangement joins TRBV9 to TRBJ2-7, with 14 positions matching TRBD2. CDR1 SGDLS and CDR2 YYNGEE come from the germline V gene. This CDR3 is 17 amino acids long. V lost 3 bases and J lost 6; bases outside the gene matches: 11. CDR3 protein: CASSGPVRGLAGAEQYF. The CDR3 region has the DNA TGTGCCAGCAGCGGACCCGTGAGGGGACTAGCGGGAGCCGAGCAGTACTTC.

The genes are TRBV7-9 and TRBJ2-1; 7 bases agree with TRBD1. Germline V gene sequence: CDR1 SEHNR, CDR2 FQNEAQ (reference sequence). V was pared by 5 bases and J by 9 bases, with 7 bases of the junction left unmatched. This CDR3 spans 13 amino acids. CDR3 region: CASSADRPGEQFF. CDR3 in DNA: TGTGCCAGCAGCGCGGACAGGCCAGGTGAGCAGTTCTTC.

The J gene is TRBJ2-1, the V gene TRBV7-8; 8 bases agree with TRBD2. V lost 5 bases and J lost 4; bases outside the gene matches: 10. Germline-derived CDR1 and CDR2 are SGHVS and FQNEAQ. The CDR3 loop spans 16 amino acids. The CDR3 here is CASSPGVAGGYNEQFF. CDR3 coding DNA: TGTGCCAGCAGCCCCGGGGTGGCGGGGGGTTACAATGAGCAGTTCTTC.

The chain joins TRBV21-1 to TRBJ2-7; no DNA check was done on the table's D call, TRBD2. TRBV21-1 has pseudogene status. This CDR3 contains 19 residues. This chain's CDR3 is CASSLPGNRSGLYSYEQYF. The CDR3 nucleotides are TGTGCCAGCAGCCTCCCTGGTAACAGAAGCGGTCTTTACTCCTACGAGCAGTACTTC.

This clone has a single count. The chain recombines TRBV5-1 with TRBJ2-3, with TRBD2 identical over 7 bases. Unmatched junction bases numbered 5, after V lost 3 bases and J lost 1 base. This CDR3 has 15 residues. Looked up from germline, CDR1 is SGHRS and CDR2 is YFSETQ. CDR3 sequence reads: CASSYLGGGTDTQYF. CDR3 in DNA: TGCGCCAGCAGCTACCTGGGGGGGGGCACAGATACGCAGTATTTT.

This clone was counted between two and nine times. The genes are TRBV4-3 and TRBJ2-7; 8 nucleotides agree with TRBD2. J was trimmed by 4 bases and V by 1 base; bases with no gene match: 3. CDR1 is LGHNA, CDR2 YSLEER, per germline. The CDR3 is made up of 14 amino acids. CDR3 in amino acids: CASSQALAGYEQYF. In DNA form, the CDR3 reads TGCGCCAGCAGCCAAGCGTTAGCGGGGTACGAGCAGTACTTC.

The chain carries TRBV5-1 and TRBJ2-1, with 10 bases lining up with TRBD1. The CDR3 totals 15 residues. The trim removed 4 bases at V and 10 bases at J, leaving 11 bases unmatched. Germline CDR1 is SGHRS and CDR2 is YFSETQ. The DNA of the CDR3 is TGCGCCAGCAGCCGAACCGGGACAGGGGTCTGGGAGCAGTTCTTC. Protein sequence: CASSRTGTGVWEQFF.

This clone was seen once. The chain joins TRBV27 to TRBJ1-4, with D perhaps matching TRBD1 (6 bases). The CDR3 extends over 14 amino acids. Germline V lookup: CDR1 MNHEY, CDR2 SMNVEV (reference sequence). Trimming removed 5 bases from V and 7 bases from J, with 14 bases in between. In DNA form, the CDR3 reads TGTGCCAGCAGTCTAGGGGTAGGGGGTGAAAAACTGTTTTTT. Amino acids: CASSLGVGGEKLFF.

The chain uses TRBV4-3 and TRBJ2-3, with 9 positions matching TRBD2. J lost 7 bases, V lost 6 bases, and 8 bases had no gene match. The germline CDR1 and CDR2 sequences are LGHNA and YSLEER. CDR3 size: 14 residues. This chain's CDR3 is CASSMAGGAYTQYF. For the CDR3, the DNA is TGCGCCAGCAGTATGGCGGGAGGGGCGTATACGCAGTATTTT.

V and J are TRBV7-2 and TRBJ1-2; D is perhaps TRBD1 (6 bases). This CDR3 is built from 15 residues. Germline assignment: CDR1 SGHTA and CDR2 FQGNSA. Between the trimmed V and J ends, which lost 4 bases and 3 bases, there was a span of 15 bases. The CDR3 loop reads CASSSPTQGHYGYTF. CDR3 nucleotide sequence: TGTGCCAGCAGCTCTCCCACACAGGGACACTATGGCTACACCTTC.

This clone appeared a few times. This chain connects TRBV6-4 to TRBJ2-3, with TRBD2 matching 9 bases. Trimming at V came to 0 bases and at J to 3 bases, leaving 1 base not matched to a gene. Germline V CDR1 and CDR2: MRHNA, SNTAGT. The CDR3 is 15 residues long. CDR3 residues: CASSDSSGRTDTQYF. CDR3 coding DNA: TGTGCCAGCAGTGACTCTAGCGGGAGAACAGATACGCAGTATTTT.

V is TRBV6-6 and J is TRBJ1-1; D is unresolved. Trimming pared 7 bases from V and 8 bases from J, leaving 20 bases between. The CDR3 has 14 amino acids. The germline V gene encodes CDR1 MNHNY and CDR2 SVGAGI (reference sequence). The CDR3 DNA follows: TGTGCCAGCATCGACCGCGGCGGGCTCGGCGAAGCTTTCTTT. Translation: CASIDRGGLGEAFF.

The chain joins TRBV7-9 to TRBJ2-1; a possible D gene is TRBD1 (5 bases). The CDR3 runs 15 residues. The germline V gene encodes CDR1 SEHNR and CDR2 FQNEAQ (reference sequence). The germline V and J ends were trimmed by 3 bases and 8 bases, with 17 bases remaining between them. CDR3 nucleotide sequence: TGTGCCAGCAGCTTGGGTGGGCAGGGTAATCATGAGCAGTTCTTC. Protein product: CASSLGGQGNHEQFF.

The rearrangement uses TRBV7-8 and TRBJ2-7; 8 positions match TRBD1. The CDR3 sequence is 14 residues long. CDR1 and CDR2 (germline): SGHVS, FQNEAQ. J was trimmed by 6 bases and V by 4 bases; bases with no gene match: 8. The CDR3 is CASSSTGQAPEQYF. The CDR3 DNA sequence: TGTGCCAGCAGCTCCACGGGACAGGCTCCCGAGCAGTACTTC.

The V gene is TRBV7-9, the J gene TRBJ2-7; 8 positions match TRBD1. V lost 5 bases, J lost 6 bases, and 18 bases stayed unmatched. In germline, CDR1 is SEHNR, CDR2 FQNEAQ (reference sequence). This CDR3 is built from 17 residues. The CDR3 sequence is CASSHPSGQEQIGEQYF. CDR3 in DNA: TGTGCCAGCAGCCACCCCTCGGGACAGGAGCAAATCGGCGAGCAGTACTTC.

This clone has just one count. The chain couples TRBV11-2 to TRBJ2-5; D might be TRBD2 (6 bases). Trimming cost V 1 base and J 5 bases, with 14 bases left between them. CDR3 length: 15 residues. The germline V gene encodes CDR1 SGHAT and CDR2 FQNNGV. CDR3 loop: CASSLVGGDGETQYF. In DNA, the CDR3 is TGTGCCAGCAGCTTAGTTGGCGGGGATGGCGAGACCCAGTACTTC. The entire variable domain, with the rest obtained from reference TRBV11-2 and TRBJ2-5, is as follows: EAGVAQSPRYKIIEKRQSVAFWCNPISGHATLYWYQQILGQGPKLLIQFQNNGVVDDSQLPKDRFSAERLKGVDSTLKIQPAKLEDSAVYLCASSLVGGDGETQYFGPGTRLLVL.

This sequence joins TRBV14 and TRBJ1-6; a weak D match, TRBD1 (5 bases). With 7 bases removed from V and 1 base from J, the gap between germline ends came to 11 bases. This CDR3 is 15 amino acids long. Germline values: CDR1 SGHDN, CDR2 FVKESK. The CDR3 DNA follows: TGTGCCAGCAAGCTCGGGGGATCCTATAATTCACCCCTCCACTTT. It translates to CASKLGGSYNSPLHF. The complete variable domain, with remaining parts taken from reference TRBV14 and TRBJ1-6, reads EAGVTQFPSHSVIEKGQTVTLRCDPISGHDNLYWYRRVMGKEIKFLLHFVKESKQDESGMPNNRFLAERTGGTYSTLKVQPAELEDSGVYFCASKLGGSYNSPLHFGNGTRLTVT.

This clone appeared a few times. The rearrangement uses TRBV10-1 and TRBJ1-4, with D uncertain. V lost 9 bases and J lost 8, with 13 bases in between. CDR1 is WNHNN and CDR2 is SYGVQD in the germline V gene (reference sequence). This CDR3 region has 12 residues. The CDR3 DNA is TGCGCCAGTGTCGTTCGAGGGGAAAAACTGTTTTTT. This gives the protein CASVVRGEKLFF.

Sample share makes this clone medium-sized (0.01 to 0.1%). The DNA of the CDR3 is TGTGCCAGCAGTGAAGCGGGAGACACCGGGGAGCTGTTTTTT. Protein: CASSEAGDTGELFF. The J gene is TRBJ2-2, the V gene TRBV6-1; possibly TRBD2 for D (5 bases). V was cut by 0 bases and J by 3 bases, with 5 bases left in between. Germline CDR1 reads MNHNS; CDR2 reads SASEGT. The CDR3 totals 14 residues.

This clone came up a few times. The CDR3 DNA reads as TGTGCCAGCAGTCCGGGACTAGAAGCCGATGAGCAGTTCTTC. It codes for CASSPGLEADEQFF. This chain links TRBV6-4 with TRBJ2-1, with 8 bases fitting TRBD2. This CDR3 comprises 14 residues. The V and J ends lost 5 bases and 8 bases, in that order; junction bases with no gene match: 8. Germline loops: CDR1 MRHNA, CDR2 SNTAGT.

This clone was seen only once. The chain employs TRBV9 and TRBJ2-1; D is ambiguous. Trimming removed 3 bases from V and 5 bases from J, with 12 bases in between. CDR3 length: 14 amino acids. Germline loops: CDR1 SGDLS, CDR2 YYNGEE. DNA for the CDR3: TGTGCCAGCAGCGCCTATAGCCGGGACAATGAGCAGTTCTTC. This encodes CASSAYSRDNEQFF.

CDR3 sequence: CASSLTGGRQPQHF. CDR3 sequence (DNA): TGTGCCAGCAGCCTAACAGGGGGACGTCAGCCCCAGCATTTT. V gene TRBV28 combines with J gene TRBJ1-5, with 8 bases that match TRBD1. The V segment lost 6 bases and the J segment 6 bases; nucleotides outside the gene matches: 7. CDR1 is MDHEN, CDR2 SYDVKM, per germline. The CDR3 runs to 14 residues.

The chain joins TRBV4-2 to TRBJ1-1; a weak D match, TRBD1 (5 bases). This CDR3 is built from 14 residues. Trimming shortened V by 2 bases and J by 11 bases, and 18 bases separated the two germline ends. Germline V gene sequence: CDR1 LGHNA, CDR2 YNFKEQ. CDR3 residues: CASSQPSTSRAAFF. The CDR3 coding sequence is TGTGCCAGCAGCCAACCCTCAACCAGCAGGGCGGCTTTCTTT.

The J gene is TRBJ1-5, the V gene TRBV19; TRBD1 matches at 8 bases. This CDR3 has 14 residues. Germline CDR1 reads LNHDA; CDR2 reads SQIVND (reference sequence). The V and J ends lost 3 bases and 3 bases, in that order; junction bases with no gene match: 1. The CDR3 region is CASSIQGANQPQHF. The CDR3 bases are TGTGCCAGTAGTATCCAGGGGGCCAATCAGCCCCAGCATTTT.

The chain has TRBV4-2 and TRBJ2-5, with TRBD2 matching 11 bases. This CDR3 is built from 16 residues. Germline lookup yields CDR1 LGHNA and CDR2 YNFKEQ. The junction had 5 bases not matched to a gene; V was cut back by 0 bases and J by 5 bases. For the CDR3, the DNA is TGTGCCAGCAGCCAAGAAGGTGCTAGCGGGAGGGAGACCCAGTACTTC. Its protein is CASSQEGASGRETQYF.